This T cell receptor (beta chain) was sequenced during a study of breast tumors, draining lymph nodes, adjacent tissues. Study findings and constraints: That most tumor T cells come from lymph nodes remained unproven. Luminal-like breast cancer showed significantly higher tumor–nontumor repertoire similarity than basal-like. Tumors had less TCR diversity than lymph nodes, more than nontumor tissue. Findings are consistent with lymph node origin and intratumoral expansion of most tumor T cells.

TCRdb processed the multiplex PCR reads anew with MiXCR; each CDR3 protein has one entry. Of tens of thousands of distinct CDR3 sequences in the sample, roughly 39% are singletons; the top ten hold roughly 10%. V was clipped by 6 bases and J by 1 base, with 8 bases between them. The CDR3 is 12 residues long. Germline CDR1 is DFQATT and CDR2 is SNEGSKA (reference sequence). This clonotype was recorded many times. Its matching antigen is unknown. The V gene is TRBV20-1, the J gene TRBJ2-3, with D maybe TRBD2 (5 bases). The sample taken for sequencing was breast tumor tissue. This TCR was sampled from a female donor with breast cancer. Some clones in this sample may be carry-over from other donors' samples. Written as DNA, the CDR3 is TGCAGTGCCTCGAGGGGCACAGATACGCAGTATTTT. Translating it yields CSASRGTDTQYF.